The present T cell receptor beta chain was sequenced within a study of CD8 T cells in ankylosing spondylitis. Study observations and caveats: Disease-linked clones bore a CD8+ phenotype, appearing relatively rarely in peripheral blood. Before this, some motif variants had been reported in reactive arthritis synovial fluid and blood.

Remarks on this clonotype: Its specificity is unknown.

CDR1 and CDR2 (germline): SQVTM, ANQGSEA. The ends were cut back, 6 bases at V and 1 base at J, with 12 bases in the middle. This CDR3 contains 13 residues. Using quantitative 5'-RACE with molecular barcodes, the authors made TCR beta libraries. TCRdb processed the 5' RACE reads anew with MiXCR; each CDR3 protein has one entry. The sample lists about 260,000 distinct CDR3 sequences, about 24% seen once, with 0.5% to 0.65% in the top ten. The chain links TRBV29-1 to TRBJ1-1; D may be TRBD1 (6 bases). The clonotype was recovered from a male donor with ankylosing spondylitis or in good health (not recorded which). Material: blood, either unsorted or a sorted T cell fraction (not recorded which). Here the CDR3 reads CSVAGAGNTEAFF. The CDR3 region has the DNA TGCAGCGTCGCGGGGGCGGGGAACACTGAAGCTTTCTTT.